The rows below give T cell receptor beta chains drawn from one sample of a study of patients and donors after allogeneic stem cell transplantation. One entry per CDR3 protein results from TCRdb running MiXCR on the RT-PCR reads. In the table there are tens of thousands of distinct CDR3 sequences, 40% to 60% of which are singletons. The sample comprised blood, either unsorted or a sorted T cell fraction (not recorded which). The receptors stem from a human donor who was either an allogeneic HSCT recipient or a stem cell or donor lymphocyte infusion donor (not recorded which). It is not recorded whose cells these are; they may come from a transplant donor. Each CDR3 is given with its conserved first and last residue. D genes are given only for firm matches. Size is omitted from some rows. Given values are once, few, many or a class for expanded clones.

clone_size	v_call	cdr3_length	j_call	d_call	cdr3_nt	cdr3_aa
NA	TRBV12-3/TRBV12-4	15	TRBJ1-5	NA	TGTGCCAGCGCCGCCCTTTGGGGGGGCAATCAGCCCCAGCATTTT	CASAALWGGNQPQHF
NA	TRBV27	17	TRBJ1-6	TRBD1	TGTGCCAGCTCCCGGGACAGAGTTAAGACCTATAATTCACCCCTCCACTTT	CASSRDRVKTYNSPLHF
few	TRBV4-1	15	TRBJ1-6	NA	TGCGCCAGCAGCCTACCCCAGGGTTATAATTCACCCCTCCACTTT	CASSLPQGYNSPLHF
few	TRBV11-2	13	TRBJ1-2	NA	TGTGCCAGCAGCTTTGGAGACCTTTATGGCTACACCTTC	CASSFGDLYGYTF
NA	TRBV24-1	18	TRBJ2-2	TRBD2	TGTGCCACCAGTGATGGCGGCCTAGCGGGAGAGAAGGCCGGGGAGCTGTTTTTT	CATSDGGLAGEKAGELFF
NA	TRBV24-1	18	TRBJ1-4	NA	TGTGCCACCAGTGGTGGGACGGACAGTAACTCGGCTAATGAAAAACTGTTTTTT	CATSGGTDSNSANEKLFF
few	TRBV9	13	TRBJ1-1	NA	TGTGCCAGCTTGTCGGGCATCGACACTGAAGCTTTCTTT	CASLSGIDTEAFF
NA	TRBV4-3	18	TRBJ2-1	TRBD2	TGCGCCAGCAGCCCACGACTAGCGGGGTTAAGCTCCTACAATGAGCAGTTCTTC	CASSPRLAGLSSYNEQFF
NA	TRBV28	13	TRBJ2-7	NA	TGTGCCAGCAGTGATGGGGCCTCCTACGAGCAGTACTTC	CASSDGASYEQYF
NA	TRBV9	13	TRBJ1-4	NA	TGTGCCAGCAGCGCGGGAGGAGGTGAAAAACTGTTTTTT	CASSAGGGEKLFF
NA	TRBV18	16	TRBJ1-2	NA	TGTGCCAGCTCACCAAATAATTTTGGCAGGGACGATGGCTACACCTTC	CASSPNNFGRDDGYTF
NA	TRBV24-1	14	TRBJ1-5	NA	TGTGCCACCAGTGCCGACAGTAGCAATCAGCCCCAGCATTTT	CATSADSSNQPQHF
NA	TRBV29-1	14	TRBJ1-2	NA	TGCAGCGTTGAATGGGGGGACTTTGGCCATGGCTACACCTTC	CSVEWGDFGHGYTF
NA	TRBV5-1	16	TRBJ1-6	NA	TGCGCCAGCAAAGCCGGGGCAGCCTCCTATAATTCACCCCTCCACTTT	CASKAGAASYNSPLHF